What follows describes a single TCR beta chain. This sample stems from a study of blood T cell repertoires in COVID-19. CDR1 LGHNT and CDR2 FRNRAP come from the germline V gene. Between the trimmed V and J ends, which lost 1 base and 6 bases, there was a span of 10 bases. CDR3 size: 14 residues. Produced via immunoSEQ multiplex PCR; TCRdb's table is partial and in-frame only. The table records over 400,000 clones, 86% of them present only once. The chain recombines TRBV12-5 with TRBJ1-5; D is unclear. This TCR derives from a woman aged 25 to 39 with active or convalescent COVID-19. The sequenced sample was peripheral blood. The CDR3 here is CASGLAITSQPQHF. In DNA, the CDR3 is TGTGCTAGTGGTTTGGCTATAACTTCTCAGCCCCAGCATTTT. Looking up the rest from reference TRBV12-5 and TRBJ1-5 gives the full variable domain: DARVTQTPRHKVTEMGQEVTMRCQPILGHNTVFWYRQTMMQGLELLAYFRNRAPLDDSGMPKDRFSAEMPDATLATLKIQPSEPRDSAVYFCASGLAITSQPQHFGDGTRLSIL.